A selection of T cell receptor beta chains follows, all from one sample in a study of T cell repertoires in ileal Crohn's disease. Assay used: immunoSEQ multiplex PCR; TCRdb lists only in-frame clones, some missing. The profile covers about 13,000 clones, with approximately 80% appearing a single time and about 15% taken by the ten largest. Sequencing was carried out using ileal tissue. These receptor sequences come from an adult with Crohn's disease. The conserved cysteine and the conserved F or W are not part of the CDR3 here.

>TRBJ2-7|TRBV7-8
ASSLILRDSSNYEQY
>TRBJ2-6|TRBV29-1
SVRTDRSGANVLT
>TRBJ2-5|TRBV2
ASSPEETQY
>TRBJ2-6|TRBV29-1
SVRGNSGANVLT
>TRBJ1-5|TRBV10-3
AISEGQGPPRNQPQH
>TRBJ1-3|TRBV6-1
ASSHGLSSGNTIY
>TRBJ1-3|TRBV29-1
SVATGVSGNTIY
>TRBJ2-2|TRBV10-3
AIRDRTLGDTGELF
>TRBJ1-2|TRBV28
ASSPGQGNIYGYT
>TRBJ2-3|TRBV11-3
ASSLGQSTDTQY
>TRBJ1-2|TRBV2
ASSGQGADGYT
>TRBJ2-7|TRBV7-3
ASSLSGGSSYEQY
>TRBJ2-5|TRBV7-6
ASSRGYQETQY
>TRBJ2-4|TRBV19
ASSSRQSLAKNIQY
>TRBJ1-6|TRBV19
ASSTPGQATDNSPLH
>TRBJ2-7|TRBV27
ASSTAGQTYEQY
>TRBJ2-1|TRBV30
AWSVAAGGGANEQF
>TRBJ2-5|TRBV27
ASRSLAGGIQETQY
>TRBJ1-4|TRBV11-2
ASTLSGQGNEKLF
>TRBJ1-5|TRBV7-2
ASSLLSGKQPQH
>TRBJ2-7|TRBV7-2
ASSPPPYYEQY
>TRBJ2-1|TRBV2
ASKPGGDEQF
>TRBJ2-7|TRBV18
ASSPTGQGVHEQY
>TRBJ2-5|TRBV15
ATSRDLVTSGSETQY
>TRBJ1-5|TRBV6-6
ASSYQGRQPQH
>TRBJ2-6|TRBV6-4
ASSDRSHGSGANVLT
>TRBJ2-5|TRBV21-1
ASSEYAFVYSSGVQETQY
>.|TRBV23-1
ASRNLVRTGVHEQY
>TRBJ1-1|TRBV11-2
ASSLAGVNTEAF
>TRBJ1-6|TRBV7-2
ASSLEGQGIGPLH
>TRBJ1-3|TRBV7-6
ASSRTVGPGNTIY
>TRBJ2-5|TRBV7-9
ASSLGGGRSQETQY
>TRBJ2-1|TRBV9
ASSPRLVAGYNEQF
>TRBJ2-7|TRBV27
ASSSRDKGYEQY
>TRBJ1-6|TRBV5-6
ASSLITAGNSPLH
>TRBJ2-1|TRBV28
ASSSRGAGGFNEQF
>TRBJ2-2|TRBV27
ASSLYPSRTGELF
>TRBJ2-3|TRBV7-2
ASSFLVADTQY
>TRBJ1-6|TRBV27
ASSGQGRLPLH
>TRBJ2-7|TRBV7-2
ASSESGGAPYEQY
>TRBJ2-7|TRBV5-4
ASSGGPRGFEQY
>TRBJ1-2|TRBV19
ASSIDSDRGGGYT
>TRBJ2-7|TRBV28
ASSLWGGAASYEQY
>TRBJ2-1|TRBV18
ASSPPSGGYTYNEQF
>TRBJ2-7|TRBV6-1
ASLGGYEQY
>TRBJ2-7|TRBV7-2
ASSLTGTGGSYEQY
>TRBJ2-1|TRBV30
AWSSGTGTSTDSYNEQF